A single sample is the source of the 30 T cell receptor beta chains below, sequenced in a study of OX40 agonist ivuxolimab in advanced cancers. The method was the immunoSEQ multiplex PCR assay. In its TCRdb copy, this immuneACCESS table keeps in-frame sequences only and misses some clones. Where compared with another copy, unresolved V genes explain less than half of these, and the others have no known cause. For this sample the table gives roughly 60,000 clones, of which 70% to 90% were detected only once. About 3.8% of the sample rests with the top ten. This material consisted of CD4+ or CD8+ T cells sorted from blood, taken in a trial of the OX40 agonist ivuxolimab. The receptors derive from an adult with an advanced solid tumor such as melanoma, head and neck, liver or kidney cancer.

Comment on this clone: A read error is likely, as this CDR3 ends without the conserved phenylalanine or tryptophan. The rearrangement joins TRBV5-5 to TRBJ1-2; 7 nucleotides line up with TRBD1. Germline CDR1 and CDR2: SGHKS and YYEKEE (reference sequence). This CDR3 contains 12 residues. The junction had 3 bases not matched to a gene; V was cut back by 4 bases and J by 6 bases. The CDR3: CASSITGDGYTL. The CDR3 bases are TGTGCCAGCAGCATAACAGGGGATGGCTACACCCTC.

This CDR3 is CASSYVRSDNLFF. CDR3 nucleotides: TGTGCCAGCAGTTATGTCCGGAGTGACAACCTGTTTTTT. This chain links TRBV6-5 with TRBJ1-4; D unclear. The germline V and J ends were trimmed by 3 bases and 14 bases, with 16 bases remaining between them. The CDR3 length is 13 residues. Looked up from germline, CDR1 is MNHEY and CDR2 is SVGAGI.

The DNA of the CDR3 is TGTGCCAGCAGCCCGGTCGGGGGGCAAACAGATACGCAGTATTTT. This gives the protein CASSPVGGQTDTQYF. J is TRBJ2-3 and V is TRBV7-2; tentative D call: TRBD2 (7 bases). The germline V and J ends were trimmed by 5 bases and 3 bases, with 15 bases remaining between them. The V gene's germline CDR1 is SGHTA and CDR2 FQGNSA. This CDR3 is built from 15 residues.

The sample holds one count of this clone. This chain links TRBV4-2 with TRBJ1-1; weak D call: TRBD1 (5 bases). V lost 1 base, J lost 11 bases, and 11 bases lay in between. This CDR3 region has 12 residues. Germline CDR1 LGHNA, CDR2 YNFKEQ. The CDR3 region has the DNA TGTGCCAGCAGCCAAGTGGGGGAATTGGCTTTCTTT. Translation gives CASSQVGELAFF.

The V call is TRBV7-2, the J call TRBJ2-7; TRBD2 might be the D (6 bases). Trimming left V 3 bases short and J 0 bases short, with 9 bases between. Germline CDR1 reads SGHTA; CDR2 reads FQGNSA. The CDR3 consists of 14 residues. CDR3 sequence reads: CASSFGGASYEQYF. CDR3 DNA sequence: TGTGCCAGCAGCTTCGGCGGGGCCTCCTACGAGCAGTACTTC. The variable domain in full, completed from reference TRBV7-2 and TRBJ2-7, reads GAGVSQSPSNKVTEKGKDVELRCDPISGHTALYWYRQSLGQGLEFLIYFQGNSAPDKSGLPSDRFSAERTGGSVSTLTIQRTQQEDSAVYLCASSFGGASYEQYFGPGTRLTVT.

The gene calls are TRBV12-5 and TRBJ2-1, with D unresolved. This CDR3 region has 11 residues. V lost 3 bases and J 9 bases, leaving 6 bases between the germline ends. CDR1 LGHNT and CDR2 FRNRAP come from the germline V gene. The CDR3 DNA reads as TGTGCTAGTGGTTTTTATGGTGAGCAGTTCTTC. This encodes CASGFYGEQFF.

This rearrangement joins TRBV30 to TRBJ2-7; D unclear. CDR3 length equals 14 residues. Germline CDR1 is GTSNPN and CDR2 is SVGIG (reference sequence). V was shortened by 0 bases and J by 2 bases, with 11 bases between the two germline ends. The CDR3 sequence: CAWSVLESPYEQYF. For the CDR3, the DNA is TGTGCCTGGAGTGTACTCGAGAGCCCCTACGAGCAGTACTTC.

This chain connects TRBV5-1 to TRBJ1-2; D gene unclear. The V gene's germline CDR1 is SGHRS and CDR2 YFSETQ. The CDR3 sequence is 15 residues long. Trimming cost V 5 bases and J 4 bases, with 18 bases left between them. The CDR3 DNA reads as TGCGCCAGCAGGTCCGACTCCGCAGAATTCTATGGCTACACCTTC. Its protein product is CASRSDSAEFYGYTF.

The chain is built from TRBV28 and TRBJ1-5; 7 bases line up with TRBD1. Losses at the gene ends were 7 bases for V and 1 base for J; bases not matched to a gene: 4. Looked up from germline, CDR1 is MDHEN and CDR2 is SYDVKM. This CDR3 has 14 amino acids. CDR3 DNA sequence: TGTGCCAGCAAAGGAGGGGGCAGCAATCAGCCCCAGCATTTT. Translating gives CASKGGGSNQPQHF.

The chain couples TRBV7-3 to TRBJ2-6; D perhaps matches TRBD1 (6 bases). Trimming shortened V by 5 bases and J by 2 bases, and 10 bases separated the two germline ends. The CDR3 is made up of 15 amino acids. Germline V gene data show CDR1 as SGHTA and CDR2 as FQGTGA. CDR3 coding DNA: TGTGCCAGCAGCCTTCAGGGGCCTGGGGCCAACGTCCTGACTTTC. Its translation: CASSLQGPGANVLTF.

This CDR3 is CASSTDRGNQPQHF. The CDR3 DNA sequence: TGTGCCAGCAGCACCGACAGGGGTAATCAGCCCCAGCATTTT. This rearrangement joins TRBV6-6 to TRBJ1-5; 8 bases agree with TRBD1. J lost 4 bases, V lost 6 bases, and 5 bases had no gene match. Germline CDR1 MNHNY, CDR2 SVGAGI (reference sequence). This CDR3 is 14 amino acids long.

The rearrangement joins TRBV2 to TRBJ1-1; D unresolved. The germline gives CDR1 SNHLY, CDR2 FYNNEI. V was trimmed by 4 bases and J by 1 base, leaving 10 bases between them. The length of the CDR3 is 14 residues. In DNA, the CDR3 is TGTGCCAGCAGTGTGGCACGACGGAACACTGAAGCTTTCTTT. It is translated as CASSVARRNTEAFF.

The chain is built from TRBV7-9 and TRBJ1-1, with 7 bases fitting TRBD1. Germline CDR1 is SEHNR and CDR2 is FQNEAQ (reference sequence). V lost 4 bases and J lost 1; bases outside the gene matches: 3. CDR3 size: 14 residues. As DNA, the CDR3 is TGTGCCAGCAGCTCCTGGGACAGGAACACTGAAGCTTTCTTT. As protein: CASSSWDRNTEAFF.

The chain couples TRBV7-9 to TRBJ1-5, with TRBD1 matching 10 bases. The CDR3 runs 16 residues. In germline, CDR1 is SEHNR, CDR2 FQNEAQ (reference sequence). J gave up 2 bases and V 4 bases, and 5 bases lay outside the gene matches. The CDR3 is CASSSSGTGGNQPQHF. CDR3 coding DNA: TGTGCCAGCAGCTCATCCGGGACAGGGGGCAATCAGCCCCAGCATTTT.

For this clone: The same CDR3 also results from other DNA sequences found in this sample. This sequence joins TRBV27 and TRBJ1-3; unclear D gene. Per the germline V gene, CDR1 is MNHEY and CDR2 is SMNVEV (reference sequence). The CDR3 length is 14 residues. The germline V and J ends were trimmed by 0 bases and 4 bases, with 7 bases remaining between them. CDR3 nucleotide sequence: TGTGCCAGCAGTTTATCCCCACAAGGAAACACCATATATTTT. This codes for CASSLSPQGNTIYF.

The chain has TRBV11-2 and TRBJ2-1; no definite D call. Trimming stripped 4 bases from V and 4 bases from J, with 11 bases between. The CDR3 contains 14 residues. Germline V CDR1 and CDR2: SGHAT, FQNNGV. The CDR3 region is CASSSNSGYNEQFF. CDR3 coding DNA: TGTGCCAGCAGCTCCAACTCGGGTTACAATGAGCAGTTCTTC.

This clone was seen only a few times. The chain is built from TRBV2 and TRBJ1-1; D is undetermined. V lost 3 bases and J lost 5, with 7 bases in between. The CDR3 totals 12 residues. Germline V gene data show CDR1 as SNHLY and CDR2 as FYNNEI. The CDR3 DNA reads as TGTGCCAGCAGTGATGGAGGAACTGAAGCTTTCTTT. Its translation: CASSDGGTEAFF.

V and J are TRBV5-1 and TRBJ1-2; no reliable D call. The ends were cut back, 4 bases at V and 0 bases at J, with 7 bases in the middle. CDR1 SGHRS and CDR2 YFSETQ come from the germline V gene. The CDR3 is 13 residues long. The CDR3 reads CASSPSPNYGYTF. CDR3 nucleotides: TGCGCCAGCAGCCCGAGCCCTAACTATGGCTACACCTTC.

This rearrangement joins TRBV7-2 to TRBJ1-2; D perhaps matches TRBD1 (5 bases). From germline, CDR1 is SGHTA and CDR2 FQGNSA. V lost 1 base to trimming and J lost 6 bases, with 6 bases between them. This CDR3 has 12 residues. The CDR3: CASSLVGDGYTF. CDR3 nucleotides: TGTGCCAGCAGCTTAGTGGGGGATGGCTACACCTTC. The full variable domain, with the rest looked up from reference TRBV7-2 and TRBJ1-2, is GAGVSQSPSNKVTEKGKDVELRCDPISGHTALYWYRQSLGQGLEFLIYFQGNSAPDKSGLPSDRFSAERTGGSVSTLTIQRTQQEDSAVYLCASSLVGDGYTFGSGTRLTVV.

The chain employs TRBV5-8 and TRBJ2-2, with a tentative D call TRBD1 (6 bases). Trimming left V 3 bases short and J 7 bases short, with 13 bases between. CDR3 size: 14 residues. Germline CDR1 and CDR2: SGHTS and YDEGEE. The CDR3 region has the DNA TGTGCCAGCAGCTCCGATGGACAGAGCGGGGAGCTGTTTTTT. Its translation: CASSSDGQSGELFF.

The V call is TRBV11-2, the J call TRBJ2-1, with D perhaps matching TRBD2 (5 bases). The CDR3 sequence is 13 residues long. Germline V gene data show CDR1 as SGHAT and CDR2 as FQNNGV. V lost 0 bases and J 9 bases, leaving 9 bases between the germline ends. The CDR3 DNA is TGTGCCAGCAGCTTAGATCTAGGGAGTGAGCAGTTCTTC. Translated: CASSLDLGSEQFF.

The CDR3 sequence: CASRQAVQPQHF. DNA of the CDR3: TGTGCCAGCAGACAGGCCGTTCAGCCCCAGCATTTT. This sequence joins TRBV28 and TRBJ1-5, with a tentative D call TRBD1 (5 bases). CDR3 length: 12 amino acids. V gave up 6 bases and J gave up 6 bases, with 9 bases separating them. CDR1 and CDR2 (germline): MDHEN, SYDVKM.

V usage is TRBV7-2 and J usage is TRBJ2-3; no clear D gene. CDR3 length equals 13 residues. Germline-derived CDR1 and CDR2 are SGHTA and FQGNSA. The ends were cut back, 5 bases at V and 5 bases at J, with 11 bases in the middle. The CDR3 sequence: CASSPRHLDTQYF. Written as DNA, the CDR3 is TGTGCCAGCAGCCCCCGACACCTAGATACGCAGTATTTT.

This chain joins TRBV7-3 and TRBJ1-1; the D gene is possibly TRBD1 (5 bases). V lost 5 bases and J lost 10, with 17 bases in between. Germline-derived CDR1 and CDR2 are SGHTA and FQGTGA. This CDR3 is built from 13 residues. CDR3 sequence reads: CASSNLGLRGAFF. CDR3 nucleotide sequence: TGTGCCAGCAGCAACCTGGGACTTCGAGGAGCTTTCTTT.

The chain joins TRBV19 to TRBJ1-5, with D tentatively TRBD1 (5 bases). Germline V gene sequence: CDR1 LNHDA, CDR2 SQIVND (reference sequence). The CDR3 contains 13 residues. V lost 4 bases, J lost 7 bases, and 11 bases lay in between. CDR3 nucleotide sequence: TGTGCCAGTAGTAGGGGGGGTAGCCAGCCCCAGCATTTT. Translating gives CASSRGGSQPQHF. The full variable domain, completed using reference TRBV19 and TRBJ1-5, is DGGITQSPKYLFRKEGQNVTLSCEQNLNHDAMYWYRQDPGQGLRLIYYSQIVNDFQKGDIAEGYSVSREKKESFPLTVTSAQKNPTAFYLCASSRGGSQPQHFGDGTRLSIL.

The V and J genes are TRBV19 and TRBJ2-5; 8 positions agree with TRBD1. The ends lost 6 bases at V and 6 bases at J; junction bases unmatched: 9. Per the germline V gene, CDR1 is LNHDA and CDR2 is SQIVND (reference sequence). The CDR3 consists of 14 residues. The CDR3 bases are TGTGCCAGTAGGGCAGGGGGCGGGTTGCAGACCCAGTACTTC. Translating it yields CASRAGGGLQTQYF. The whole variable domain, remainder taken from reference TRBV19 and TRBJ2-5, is DGGITQSPKYLFRKEGQNVTLSCEQNLNHDAMYWYRQDPGQGLRLIYYSQIVNDFQKGDIAEGYSVSREKKESFPLTVTSAQKNPTAFYLCASRAGGGLQTQYFGPGTRLLVL.

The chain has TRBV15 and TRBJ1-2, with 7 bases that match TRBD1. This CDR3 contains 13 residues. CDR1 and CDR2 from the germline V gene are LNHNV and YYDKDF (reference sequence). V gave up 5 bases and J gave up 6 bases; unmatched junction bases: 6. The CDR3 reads CATSRRDSNGYTF. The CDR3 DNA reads TGTGCCACCAGCCGCCGGGACAGTAATGGCTACACCTTC. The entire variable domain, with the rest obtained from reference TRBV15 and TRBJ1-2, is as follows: DAMVIQNPRYQVTQFGKPVTLSCSQTLNHNVMYWYQQKSSQAPKLLFHYYDKDFNNEADTPDNFQSRRPNTSFCFLDIRSPGLGDTAMYLCATSRRDSNGYTFGSGTRLTVV.

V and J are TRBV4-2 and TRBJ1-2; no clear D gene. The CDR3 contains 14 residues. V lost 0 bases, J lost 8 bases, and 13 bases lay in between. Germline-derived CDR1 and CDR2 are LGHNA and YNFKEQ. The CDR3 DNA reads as TGTGCCAGCAGCCAAGAAGGGATTCTTGGGGGCTACACCTTC. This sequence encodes CASSQEGILGGYTF.

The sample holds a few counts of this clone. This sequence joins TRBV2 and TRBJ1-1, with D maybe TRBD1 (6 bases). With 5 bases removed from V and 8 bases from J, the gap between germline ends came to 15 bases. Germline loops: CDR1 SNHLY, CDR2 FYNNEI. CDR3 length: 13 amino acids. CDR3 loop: CASSKGRQEEAFF. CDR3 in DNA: TGTGCCAGCAGTAAGGGGAGACAGGAGGAAGCTTTCTTT.

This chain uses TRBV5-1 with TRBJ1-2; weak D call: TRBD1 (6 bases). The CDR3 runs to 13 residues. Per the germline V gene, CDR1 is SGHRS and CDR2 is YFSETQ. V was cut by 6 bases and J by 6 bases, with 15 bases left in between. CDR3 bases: TGCGCCAGCACCCGGGGGGCGGTTGATGGCTACACCTTC. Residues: CASTRGAVDGYTF.